The 3 T cell receptor beta chains in this list originate from one sample, sequenced in a study of blood T cell repertoires in COVID-19 (dated by TCRdb to 2020 to 2021). Receptor libraries were prepared by the immunoSEQ multiplex PCR assay. The immuneACCESS repertoire file appears here via TCRdb, limited to in-frame rearrangements. These files lack a portion of the clones; in checked studies, under half of the deficit traces to unresolved V genes, and the cause of the others is not known. This sample comprises more than 150,000 clones, less than 90% of them detected only once. About a fifth of the sample lies in the top ten. Sequencing was done on a sample of peripheral blood. Receptors were obtained from a man between 65 and 79 years old with active or convalescent COVID-19.

V usage is TRBV5-1 and J usage is TRBJ2-7, with TRBD2 matching 12 bases. Germline loops: CDR1 SGHRS, CDR2 YFSETQ. With V trimmed by 2 bases and J by 6 bases, 3 bases remained unmatched. This CDR3 comprises 14 residues. Written as DNA, the CDR3 is TGCGCCAGCAGCTTTCGGACTAGCGGGACCGAGCAGTACTTC. Its protein is CASSFRTSGTEQYF.

The genes are TRBV6-5 and TRBJ2-7; D uncertain. Germline V lookup: CDR1 MNHEY, CDR2 SVGAGI. The CDR3 loop spans 14 amino acids. V was cut by 4 bases and J by 5 bases, with 15 bases left in between. DNA for the CDR3: TGTGCCAGCAGTTCCAGGCAGCTTAAGCACGAGCAGTACTTC. Protein: CASSSRQLKHEQYF.

The chain has TRBV27 and TRBJ1-1; 7 nucleotides match TRBD1. The CDR3 is 15 amino acids. The germline CDR1 and CDR2 sequences are MNHEY and SMNVEV (reference sequence). V shed 5 bases, J shed 1 base, and the junction held 7 bases outside the gene matches. This chain's CDR3 is CASSPRGQTNTEAFF. The CDR3 nucleotides read TGTGCCAGCAGTCCCAGGGGACAGACGAACACTGAAGCTTTCTTT.